This passage covers 5 T cell receptor beta chains from one sample sequenced in a study of shared clonotypes between healthy human individuals (dated by TCRdb to about 2020). Library creation used the immunoSEQ multiplex PCR assay. TCRdb holds this immuneACCESS table with in-frame rearrangements only. Some clones are missing; in checked studies, unresolved V genes explain under half, and the rest has no known cause. In all, the sample holds hundreds of thousands of clones, and around 96% of those were seen once. The ten largest clones capture less than 0.25% of the sample. CD8 naive samples were CD45RO-negative cells positively selected for CCR7, giving a CD45RA+CCR7+ population that excluded TemRA cells. The sequenced sample consisted of naive CD8+ T cells sorted from blood. Interpreted using the paper, the cell subset or site label stands for: CD45RA+CCR7+. The receptors were gathered from a man younger than 45 in good health.

This CDR3 reads CASSHGIGSGYEQYF. CDR3 sequence (DNA): TGTGCCAGCAGCCACGGTATTGGTAGCGGCTACGAGCAGTACTTC. J is TRBJ2-7 and V is TRBV7-3; D possibly corresponds to TRBD2 (6 bases). The CDR3 totals 15 residues. The V gene lost 5 bases and the J gene lost 3 bases, with 17 bases spanning the gap. Germline V gene sequence: CDR1 SGHTA, CDR2 FQGTGA.

The chain recombines TRBV29-1 with TRBJ2-1; 8 positions agree with TRBD2. Trimming cost V 1 base and J 3 bases; bases outside gene matches: 5. This CDR3 region has 15 residues. Germline-derived CDR1 and CDR2 are SQVTM and ANQGSEA. The CDR3 coding sequence is TGCAGCGTTGAAGTACTAGCGGACATCTACAATGAGCAGTTCTTC. Translated, it gives CSVEVLADIYNEQFF.

The chain employs TRBV27 and TRBJ2-2, with TRBD1 matching 7 bases. CDR1 is MNHEY and CDR2 is SMNVEV in the germline V gene (reference sequence). CDR3 length: 17 amino acids. V gave up 5 bases and J gave up 1 base; unmatched junction bases: 10. CDR3 DNA: TGTGCCAGCAGTCAAGGAATAACAGGGGTGAACACCGGGGAGCTGTTTTTT. Translating gives CASSQGITGVNTGELFF.

The chain recombines TRBV30 with TRBJ1-2; D is unclear. The CDR3 length is 11 residues. Germline-derived CDR1 and CDR2 are GTSNPN and SVGIG (reference sequence). Deletions cut 7 bases from V and 7 bases from J, with 13 bases between. In nucleotides, the CDR3 is TGTGCCTCAAGAGAAGGGAGTGGCTACACCTTC. This gives the protein CASREGSGYTF.

This sequence joins TRBV7-9 and TRBJ2-1; unclear D gene. The CDR3 has 8 amino acids. The V and J ends lost 3 bases and 15 bases respectively, with 3 bases between them. Germline CDR1 and CDR2: SEHNR and FQNEAQ (reference sequence). The CDR3 here is CASSLGFF. The CDR3 DNA is TGTGCCAGCAGCTTGGGGTTCTTC.